The 20 T cell receptor beta chains in this list originate from one sample, sequenced in a study of cytomegalovirus exposure and HLA in healthy donors (dated by TCRdb to 2015 to 2018). The method behind the library was the immunoSEQ multiplex PCR assay. For the multiplex PCR, a mixture combining 60 forward primers for TCR Vbeta segments and 13 reverse primers for TCR Jbeta segments was used. TCRdb holds this immuneACCESS table with in-frame rearrangements only. Some clones are missing; in checked studies, unresolved V genes explain under half, and the rest has no known cause. For this sample the table gives fewer than 150,000 clones, of which roughly 79% were detected only once. About 2.5% of the sample belongs to the ten largest clones. Sequences were obtained from PBMCs. These receptors all stem from a male donor in good health and CMV-seronegative.

This clone has a handful of counts. The chain has TRBV5-1 and TRBJ2-1, with 8 bases fitting TRBD1. J lost 10 bases, V lost 3 bases, and 6 bases had no gene match. The CDR3 contains 13 residues. Germline V lookup: CDR1 SGHRS, CDR2 YFSETQ. The CDR3 reads CASSSSDRVEQFF. DNA for the CDR3: TGCGCCAGCAGCTCTTCGGACAGGGTGGAGCAGTTCTTC. The whole variable domain, filled in from reference TRBV5-1 and TRBJ2-1, reads KAGVTQTPRYLIKTRGQQVTLSCSPISGHRSVSWYQQTPGQGLQFLFEYFSETQRNKGNFPGRFSGRQFSNSRSEMNVSTLELGDSALYLCASSSSDRVEQFFGPGTRLTVL.

V and J are TRBV30 and TRBJ1-4, with 7 bases lining up with TRBD1. This CDR3 region has 15 residues. V trimming: 3 bases; J trimming: 0 bases; junction bases outside the gene matches: 4. Germline V gene lookup returns CDR1 GTSNPN and CDR2 SVGIG (reference sequence). This CDR3 reads CAWRGTVATNEKLFF. The CDR3 DNA reads TGTGCCTGGAGAGGGACAGTTGCAACTAATGAAAAACTGTTTTTT.

This clone appeared once. This sequence joins TRBV6-5 and TRBJ2-3; possibly TRBD2 for D (6 bases). Germline lookup yields CDR1 MNHEY and CDR2 SVGAGI. Trimming pared 2 bases from V and 1 base from J, leaving 10 bases between. The CDR3 contains 15 residues. CDR3: CASSYQGLRTDTQYF. CDR3 DNA sequence: TGTGCCAGCAGTTACCAGGGACTCCGCACAGATACGCAGTATTTT.

The V and J genes are TRBV29-1 and TRBJ2-5, with a possible D match to TRBD1 (6 bases). The CDR3 spans 13 residues. Trimming took 8 bases from V and 2 from J, leaving 15 bases between them. Per the germline V gene, CDR1 is SQVTM and CDR2 is ANQGSEA. In DNA form, the CDR3 reads TGCAGCTCCTGGACAGTTACTCAAGAGACCCAGTACTTC. It encodes CSSWTVTQETQYF.

The rearrangement links TRBV12-5 to TRBJ1-5, with TRBD1 identical over 8 bases. Germline lookup yields CDR1 LGHNT and CDR2 FRNRAP. With 6 bases clipped from V and 5 bases from J, the junction kept 0 bases outside the gene matches. The CDR3 runs to 12 residues. CDR3 DNA sequence: TGTGCTAGTGGGACAGGGGATCAGCCCCAGCATTTT. Translated, it gives CASGTGDQPQHF.

The chain is built from TRBV30 and TRBJ2-1, with 14 bases aligning to TRBD2. The CDR3 runs 17 residues. In germline, CDR1 is GTSNPN, CDR2 SVGIG (reference sequence). Trimming cost V 2 bases and J 9 bases; bases outside gene matches: 12. CDR3 sequence (DNA): TGTGCCTGGAGTAGACCCGGGACTAGCGGGAGAATAAGTGAGCAGTTCTTC. The encoded protein is CAWSRPGTSGRISEQFF.

The chain's CDR3 is CASSSQGARLYGYTF. In DNA form, the CDR3 reads TGTGCCAGCAGCTCACAGGGGGCGCGTCTCTATGGCTACACCTTC. The gene calls are TRBV5-4 and TRBJ1-2; 9 positions match TRBD1. With V trimmed by 3 bases and J by 4 bases, 7 bases remained unmatched. CDR3 length: 15 residues. Looked up from germline, CDR1 is SGHNT and CDR2 is YYREEE (reference sequence).

The chain links TRBV11-2 to TRBJ2-4; tentatively, D is TRBD1 (5 bases). Trimming stripped 6 bases from V and 0 bases from J, with 18 bases between. The germline V gene encodes CDR1 SGHAT and CDR2 FQNNGV. The CDR3 covers 17 residues. The CDR3 loop reads CASSLELRVLAKNIQYF. The CDR3 region has the DNA TGTGCCAGCAGTTTGGAGCTCAGGGTTCTAGCCAAAAACATTCAGTACTTC.

On this clone: An end of the junction does not agree with germline; a read error may underlie this. This chain uses TRBV5-1 with TRBJ2-4, with 7 bases aligning to TRBD1. There are 11 residues in the CDR3. Germline CDR1 SGHRS, CDR2 YFSETQ. The CDR3 DNA sequence: TGCGCCAGCAGCCCGCGGACAGGCCGTGACTTC. Translating it yields CASSPRTGRDF.

The chain uses TRBV6-5 and TRBJ2-7; the match to TRBD1 covers 8 bases. Germline CDR1 is MNHEY and CDR2 is SVGAGI. This CDR3 contains 13 residues. V trimming: 3 bases; J trimming: 5 bases; junction bases outside the gene matches: 3. CDR3 DNA sequence: TGTGCCAGCAGTTATCGACAGGGGAACGAGCAGTACTTC. Its translation is CASSYRQGNEQYF.

The CDR3 region has the DNA TGTGCCAGCAGCCAAACAGGGGCGTACCAAGAGACCCAGTACTTC. This encodes CASSQTGAYQETQYF. The chain joins TRBV7-2 to TRBJ2-5, with 7 bases matching TRBD1. The germline gives CDR1 SGHTA, CDR2 FQGNSA. Losses at the gene ends were 5 bases for V and 0 bases for J; bases not matched to a gene: 6. This CDR3 is 15 amino acids long.

The rearrangement joins TRBV5-7 to TRBJ1-2, with D tentatively TRBD1 (6 bases). TRBV5-7 is an ORF, with its function uncertain. This CDR3 is 14 amino acids long. The germline V and J ends were trimmed by 1 base and 5 bases, with 12 bases remaining between them. In DNA form, the CDR3 reads TGTGCCAGCAGCTTGAAAAGGGGGTGGTATGGCTACACCTTC. Translation gives CASSLKRGWYGYTF.

This rearrangement joins TRBV7-9 to TRBJ1-1; a weak D match, TRBD1 (6 bases). In germline, CDR1 is SEHNR, CDR2 FQNEAQ (reference sequence). The CDR3 length is 12 residues. The V end was cut by 8 bases, the J end by 11 bases, with 18 bases between. CDR3 nucleotide sequence: TGTGCCAGCGGAACCCAACAGGGTAGCGCTTTCTTT. Its translation: CASGTQQGSAFF.

The chain couples TRBV7-3 to TRBJ1-5, with D tentatively TRBD1 (6 bases). CDR1 and CDR2 (germline): SGHTA, FQGTGA. The CDR3 totals 13 residues. V lost 8 bases, J lost 9 bases, and 17 bases lay in between. The CDR3 DNA reads TGTGCCAGCTCACAGGGTTTAGCGGGGCCCCAGCATTTT. It encodes CASSQGLAGPQHF.

The chain carries TRBV7-8 and TRBJ2-3, with a weak D call TRBD2 (6 bases). Germline V gene data show CDR1 as SGHVS and CDR2 as FQNEAQ. The CDR3 spans 16 residues. The V gene lost 1 base and the J gene lost 2 bases, with 13 bases spanning the gap. CDR3 bases: TGTGCCAGCAGCTTAGTCTGGGGGGAGGCCACAGATACGCAGTATTTT. Protein product: CASSLVWGEATDTQYF.

The genes are TRBV2 and TRBJ1-5, with 8 positions matching TRBD1. The CDR3 spans 14 residues. Looked up from germline, CDR1 is SNHLY and CDR2 is FYNNEI. Germline trimming cut 6 bases from V and 3 bases from J; bases unmatched to any gene: 4. The CDR3 DNA is TGTGCCAGCAGGGACAGGGTTAACAATCAGCCCCAGCATTTT. This sequence encodes CASRDRVNNQPQHF.

The chain has TRBV5-4 and TRBJ1-2, with 7 bases that match TRBD1. The ends lost 5 bases at V and 6 bases at J; junction bases unmatched: 13. Germline V gives CDR1 SGHNT, CDR2 YYREEE (reference sequence). This CDR3 has 15 residues. CDR3 sequence reads: CASSSRQGSLHGYTF. CDR3 coding DNA: TGTGCCAGCAGTTCCCGACAGGGTTCTTTACATGGCTACACCTTC.

The rearrangement joins TRBV18 to TRBJ2-4; the D gene is possibly TRBD1 (6 bases). Trimming left V 6 bases short and J 0 bases short, with 15 bases between. The germline V gene has CDR1 KGHSH and CDR2 LQKENI. The CDR3 contains 16 residues. The CDR3 DNA follows: TGTGCCAGCTCGCTAAGGGACACAATAGCCAAAAACATTCAGTACTTC. It encodes CASSLRDTIAKNIQYF.

This clone has a single count. At one boundary the junction diverges from the germline segment, which might be a read error. J is TRBJ2-1 and V is TRBV27; D is ambiguous. This CDR3 is built from 15 residues. Germline V gives CDR1 MNHEY, CDR2 SMNVEV (reference sequence). The DNA of the CDR3 is TGTCCCAGCAGTTTATCGAGTCCAGGAACTAATGAGCAGTTCTTC. It codes for CPSSLSSPGTNEQFF.

The rearrangement uses TRBV4-3 and TRBJ2-5; D perhaps matches TRBD2 (6 bases). The CDR3 contains 14 residues. Germline assignment: CDR1 LGHNA and CDR2 YSLEER. Trimming cost V 0 bases and J 5 bases, with 10 bases left between them. The DNA for the CDR3 is TGCGCCAGCAGCCAAGATACAACTAGCGAGACCCAGTACTTC. Translated, it gives CASSQDTTSETQYF.